Listed here are 19 T cell receptor beta chains from one sample, sequenced in a study of T cell repertoires in cytomegalovirus infection. Antigen specificity for these receptors is unknown. Each CDR3 protein is one row after TCRdb ran MiXCR on the reads. The repertoire consists of 750,000 to 900,000 distinct CDR3 sequences, with roughly 29% occurring once and the leading ten covering around 13%. The sample in question was cultured CD8+ T cells from PBMCs, obtained from culture after CMV antigen stimulation. These TCRs come from a human donor in good health (CMV status not recorded). Some clones in this sample may be carry-over from other donors' samples.

CDR3 residues: CSASRPTSGDTDTQYF. In DNA, the CDR3 is TGCAGTGCTAGTCGCCCGACTAGCGGGGACACAGATACGCAGTATTTT. J is TRBJ2-3 and V is TRBV20-1, with 11 bases lining up with TRBD2. Losses at the gene ends were 3 bases for V and 2 bases for J; bases not matched to a gene: 7. The CDR3 totals 16 residues. From germline, CDR1 is DFQATT and CDR2 SNEGSKA (reference sequence).

V is TRBV7-4 and J is TRBJ2-1, with 7 bases identical to TRBD1. CDR1 SGHVT and CDR2 SQSDAQ come from the germline V gene. The V and J ends lost 3 bases and 8 bases, in that order; junction bases with no gene match: 4. This CDR3 has 13 residues. The DNA for the CDR3 is TGTGCCAGCAGCTTCGACAGGGTTGATGAGCAGTTCTTC. This codes for CASSFDRVDEQFF. The entire variable domain, with the rest obtained from reference TRBV7-4 and TRBJ2-1, is as follows: GAGVSQSPRYKVAKRGRDVALRCDSISGHVTLYWYRQTLGQGSEVLTYSQSDAQRDKSGRPSGRFSAERPERSVSTLKIQRTEQGDSAVYLCASSFDRVDEQFFGPGTRLTVL.

The CDR3 DNA is TGTGCCAGCAGCTTTGGACAGAAAAAGGAGCAGTACTTC. Translation: CASSFGQKKEQYF. This sequence joins TRBV7-8 and TRBJ2-7; D is perhaps TRBD1 (6 bases). The length of the CDR3 is 13 residues. The germline V and J ends were trimmed by 3 bases and 7 bases, with 13 bases remaining between them. Per the germline V gene, CDR1 is SGHVS and CDR2 is FQNEAQ.

This clonotype appeared many times. The genes are TRBV28 and TRBJ1-1; tentative D call: TRBD1 (5 bases). Between the trimmed V and J ends, which lost 2 bases and 5 bases, there was a span of 12 bases. Germline assignment: CDR1 MDHEN and CDR2 SYDVKM. The CDR3 totals 14 residues. Here the CDR3 reads CASSLTGTGTEAFF. CDR3 nucleotide sequence: TGTGCCAGCAGTTTAACAGGAACGGGAACTGAAGCTTTCTTT.

This clonotype was seen only a few times. V usage is TRBV6-1 and J usage is TRBJ1-1, with no clear D. With 1 base removed from V and 4 bases from J, the gap between germline ends came to 13 bases. The CDR3 is 15 amino acids. CDR1 MNHNS and CDR2 SASEGT come from the germline V gene. For the CDR3, the DNA is TGTGCCAGCAGTGAAGGCGTCAGTTGGGGCACTGAAGCTTTCTTT. It encodes CASSEGVSWGTEAFF.

CDR3 in amino acids: CSAPEQGSYEQYV. In DNA, the CDR3 is TGCAGTGCTCCCGAACAGGGCTCCTACGAGCAGTACGTC. The chain recombines TRBV20-1 with TRBJ2-7; a possible D gene is TRBD1 (6 bases). There are 13 residues in the CDR3. The ends were cut back, 5 bases at V and 0 bases at J, with 11 bases in the middle. Germline V gives CDR1 DFQATT, CDR2 SNEGSKA (reference sequence).

This chain links TRBV5-8 with TRBJ1-1; a possible D gene is TRBD1 (6 bases). This CDR3 comprises 16 residues. V was trimmed by 0 bases and J by 1 base, leaving 13 bases between them. Per the germline V gene, CDR1 is SGHTS and CDR2 is YDEGEE. Here the CDR3 reads CASSLVAGASNTEAFF. The DNA for the CDR3 is TGTGCCAGCAGCTTGGTAGCAGGGGCGTCGAACACTGAAGCTTTCTTT.

This clonotype showed up many times. The J gene is TRBJ1-6, the V gene TRBV7-8; tentatively, D is TRBD1 (5 bases). The germline V gene encodes CDR1 SGHVS and CDR2 FQNEAQ. V lost 0 bases, J lost 10 bases, and 7 bases lay in between. This CDR3 region has 13 residues. The CDR3 here is CASSLARGSPLHF. As DNA, the CDR3 is TGTGCCAGCAGCTTAGCGAGGGGCTCACCCCTCCACTTT.

Only a few counts were recorded for this clonotype. The J gene is TRBJ1-4, the V gene TRBV27; the D is unclear. Trimming pared 4 bases from V and 4 bases from J, leaving 13 bases between. This CDR3 spans 15 amino acids. The germline V gene has CDR1 MNHEY and CDR2 SMNVEV (reference sequence). In DNA form, the CDR3 reads TGTGCCAGCAGTTCCGTAGGTGGGATTAATGAAAAACTGTTTTTT. The encoded protein is CASSSVGGINEKLFF.

This clonotype was picked up a small number of times. This CDR3 reads CATSATGLDTQYF. CDR3 bases: TGTGCCACCAGCGCGACAGGGTTAGATACGCAGTATTTT. The chain links TRBV24-1 to TRBJ2-3, with 7 bases aligning to TRBD1. CDR3 length equals 13 residues. The germline V gene encodes CDR1 KGHDR and CDR2 SFDVKD. V was clipped by 7 bases and J by 5 bases; unmatched bases: 5.

About this clonotype: At one of its ends the junction is not consistent with the germline gene, which may arise from a read error. The genes are TRBV7-6 and TRBJ1-4, with D unresolved. Germline V CDR1 and CDR2: SGHVS, FNYEAQ. This CDR3 is built from 17 residues. DNA for the CDR3: TGTGCCTGCAGCTTACCATCCGGTGGGGAGGGATCTGAAAAACTGTTTTTT. Residues: CACSLPSGGEGSEKLFF.

This clonotype was seen at least ten times. The rearrangement links TRBV19 to TRBJ1-1; D gene ambiguous. V was trimmed by 5 bases and J by 5 bases, leaving 21 bases between them. The CDR3 totals 16 residues. Germline CDR1 is LNHDA and CDR2 is SQIVND (reference sequence). This chain's CDR3 is CASSAAQLGIGTEAFF. As DNA, the CDR3 is TGTGCCAGTAGTGCCGCACAGTTGGGGATCGGGACTGAAGCTTTCTTT.

The J gene is TRBJ1-1, the V gene TRBV7-9; 9 positions agree with TRBD1. Trimming at V came to 1 base and at J to 4 bases, leaving 4 bases not matched to a gene. Germline assignment: CDR1 SEHNR and CDR2 FQNEAQ (reference sequence). This CDR3 region has 15 residues. The CDR3 nucleotides read TGTGCCAGCAGCTTAGTACAGGGGGCGGGCACTGAAGCTTTCTTT. Protein sequence: CASSLVQGAGTEAFF.

This clonotype was found a few times. This chain links TRBV6-2 or TRBV6-3 with TRBJ1-1; D is possibly TRBD1 (6 bases). The CDR3 loop spans 15 amino acids. Germline CDR1 is MNHEY and CDR2 is SVGEGT. The V end lost 6 bases, the J end lost 0 bases, and 14 bases lay between the germline ends. CDR3 region: CASSSDSGLNTEAFF. The CDR3 DNA is TGTGCCAGCAGCTCGGACAGCGGACTGAACACTGAAGCTTTCTTT.

The genes are TRBV20-1 and TRBJ1-6; 7 bases are a match to TRBD1. The V gene end was trimmed by 0 bases and the J gene end by 9 bases; junction bases not matched to a gene: 8. CDR1 and CDR2 (germline): DFQATT, SNEGSKA (reference sequence). The CDR3 contains 15 residues. This CDR3 reads CSAREHRGLSSPLHF. DNA for the CDR3: TGCAGTGCTAGAGAACACAGGGGTTTGAGTTCACCCCTCCACTTT.

The chain has TRBV6-6 and TRBJ1-5; 7 bases are a match to TRBD1. Germline V gives CDR1 MNHNY, CDR2 SVGAGI (reference sequence). The V and J ends lost 5 bases and 3 bases, in that order; junction bases with no gene match: 4. The CDR3 has 14 residues. The CDR3 coding sequence is TGTGCCAGCAGTGAGGACAGGTACAATCAGCCCCAGCATTTT. Amino acids: CASSEDRYNQPQHF.

The chain carries TRBV2 and TRBJ1-2, with a possible D match to TRBD1 (5 bases). The germline V and J ends were trimmed by 2 bases and 4 bases, with 11 bases remaining between them. CDR1 and CDR2 from the germline V gene are SNHLY and FYNNEI. The CDR3 loop spans 14 amino acids. The DNA for the CDR3 is TGTGCCAGCAGTGAACGTACAGGCGGCTATGGCTACACCTTC. Residues: CASSERTGGYGYTF. Variable domain in full (rest from reference TRBV2 and TRBJ1-2): EPEVTQTPSHQVTQMGQEVILRCVPISNHLYFYWYRQILGQKVEFLVSFYNNEISEKSEIFDDQFSVERPDGSNFTLKIRSTKLEDSAMYFCASSERTGGYGYTFGSGTRLTVV.

This clonotype came up many times. The genes are TRBV7-2 and TRBJ2-2; D is possibly TRBD1 (5 bases). The V end lost 4 bases, the J end lost 6 bases, and 15 bases lay between the germline ends. CDR3 length equals 15 residues. Germline assignment: CDR1 SGHTA and CDR2 FQGNSA. As DNA, the CDR3 is TGTGCCAGCAGCTCTGAGGCAGGGCCCCCCGGGGAGCTGTTTTTT. This translates into CASSSEAGPPGELFF.

This clonotype was picked up a small number of times. This chain connects TRBV19 to TRBJ1-5; maybe TRBD1 (5 bases). The CDR3 spans 15 residues. Germline V gene sequence: CDR1 LNHDA, CDR2 SQIVND (reference sequence). Between the trimmed V and J ends, which lost 6 bases and 5 bases, there was a span of 17 bases. The CDR3 spells CASSRNRDWDQPQHF. DNA of the CDR3: TGTGCCAGTAGCCGAAATCGGGACTGGGATCAGCCCCAGCATTTT.